Listed below are T cell receptor beta chains from one sample, sequenced in a study of blood T cell repertoires in COVID-19. Produced via immunoSEQ multiplex PCR; TCRdb's table is partial and in-frame only. The data contain 100,000 to 150,000 clones, about 88% of them seen just once; the ten biggest clones take up roughly 1.2%. The specimen sequenced was peripheral blood. These receptors all stem from a woman of 80 years or more with acute or convalescent COVID-19. Both conserved end residues are part of each CDR3. The D gene is left open where the match is weak. Expanded clones get a size class; other rows say once, few or many, or leave the size out.

clone_size j_call cdr3_length d_call v_call cdr3_aa cdr3_nt
. TRBJ2-1 17 TRBD2 TRBV9 CASSVGPMTSGGDEQFF TGTGCCAGCAGCGTGGGTCCCATGACTAGCGGGGGAGATGAGCAGTTCTTC
. TRBJ2-5 14 . TRBV7-2 CASNPGAIWETQYF TGTGCCAGCAATCCAGGGGCGATCTGGGAGACCCAGTACTTC
. TRBJ1-1 13 TRBD1 TRBV7-2 CASSIGGWGEAFF TGTGCCAGCAGCATAGGGGGCTGGGGCGAAGCTTTCTTT
. TRBJ2-5 13 . TRBV5-4 CASSLDQGETQYF TGTGCCAGCAGCTTGGATCAGGGCGAGACCCAGTACTTC
. TRBJ1-1 12 TRBD1 TRBV6-2/TRBV6-3 CASSRGGAEAFF TGTGCCAGCAGCAGGGGGGGCGCTGAAGCTTTCTTT
. TRBJ2-3 16 TRBD1 TRBV7-9 CASSFLSGGGGDTQYF TGTGCCAGCAGCTTTCTCTCAGGGGGCGGTGGAGATACGCAGTATTTT
. TRBJ2-7 16 TRBD2 TRBV7-3 CASSPRLAGESREQYF TGTGCCAGCAGCCCCAGACTAGCGGGAGAATCGCGAGAGCAGTACTTC
. TRBJ2-5 15 TRBD2 TRBV24-1 CATSDFTGGQETQYF TGTGCCACCAGTGATTTTACCGGGGGGCAAGAGACCCAGTACTTC
. TRBJ1-1 13 . TRBV12-3/TRBV12-4 CASSLGDGAGAFF TGTGCCAGCAGTTTAGGGGATGGGGCCGGAGCTTTCTTT
once TRBJ1-6 14 . TRBV25-1 CASSDVARGSPLHF TGTGCCAGCAGTGATGTCGCCAGGGGTTCACCCCTCCACTTT
. TRBJ2-3 15 . TRBV15 CATSRDFIRTDTQYF TGTGCCACCAGCAGAGATTTTATTCGGACAGATACGCAGTATTTT
. TRBJ2-1 14 . TRBV7-9 CASSLHSSFGEQFF TGTGCCAGCAGCTTACATTCTAGCTTTGGTGAGCAGTTCTTC
. TRBJ1-1 13 . TRBV5-1 CASSLGQPQRAFF TGCGCCAGCAGCTTAGGACAGCCCCAAAGGGCTTTCTTT
. TRBJ1-3 15 . TRBV6-2/TRBV6-3 CASRYGLFAGNTIYF TGTGCCAGCAGATACGGACTGTTCGCCGGAAACACCATATATTTT
. TRBJ1-4 13 . TRBV4-1 CASSLGQNEKLFF TGCGCCAGCAGCCTCGGACAGAATGAAAAACTGTTTTTT
. TRBJ1-4 14 . TRBV19 CASSIINREEKLFF TGTGCCAGTAGTATTATCAATCGGGAAGAAAAACTGTTTTTT
. TRBJ1-6 15 TRBD1 TRBV7-9 CASSVVRDRNSPLHF TGTGCCAGCAGCGTGGTTCGGGACAGGAATTCACCCCTCCACTTT
. TRBJ1-5 14 . TRBV29-1 CSVLPGGVGQPQHF TGCAGCGTACTACCCGGGGGGGTTGGTCAGCCCCAGCATTTT
once TRBJ1-1 13 . TRBV4-1 CASSQDRDTEAFF TGCGCCAGCAGCCAAGATCGGGACACTGAAGCTTTCTTT
. TRBJ1-4 17 TRBD1 TRBV5-8 CASSLAWGTATNEKLFF TGTGCCAGCAGCTTGGCCTGGGGGACAGCAACTAATGAAAAACTGTTTTTT
. TRBJ1-2 13 . TRBV9 CASSLDNNYGYTF TGTGCCAGCAGCTTGGACAATAACTATGGCTACACCTTC
. TRBJ1-2 13 TRBD1 TRBV6-5 CASSPTGDYGYTF TGTGCCAGCAGTCCAACAGGGGACTATGGCTACACCTTC
. TRBJ2-5 13 . TRBV29-1 CSVGSRGRETQYF TGCAGCGTTGGTTCCCGGGGGAGGGAGACCCAGTACTTC
once TRBJ1-5 14 TRBD1 TRBV6-5 CASRDRGIDQPQHF TGTGCCAGCAGGGACAGGGGAATCGATCAGCCCCAGCATTTT
. TRBJ2-7 13 . TRBV25-1 CASSSPQSYEQYF TGTGCCAGCAGTTCCCCACAATCCTACGAGCAGTACTTC
. TRBJ1-1 13 . TRBV12-5 CASGLGRNTEAFF TGTGCTAGTGGTTTGGGTCGGAACACTGAAGCTTTCTTT
. TRBJ2-7 14 TRBD2 TRBV15 CATSTGLARYEQYF TGTGCCACCAGCACGGGACTAGCTAGGTACGAGCAGTACTTC
. TRBJ2-3 15 . TRBV4-2 CASSREGGPQDTQYF TGTGCCAGCTCCCGAGAGGGGGGGCCGCAAGATACGCAGTATTTT
. TRBJ2-3 16 TRBD2 TRBV7-3 CASSPRLAGNTDTQYF TGTGCCAGCAGCCCCAGACTAGCGGGGAACACAGATACGCAGTATTTT
. TRBJ1-4 15 . TRBV28 CASSTAGAFFEKLFF TGTGCCAGCAGTACCGCGGGGGCATTCTTTGAAAAACTGTTTTTT
. TRBJ2-3 16 TRBD1 TRBV5-1 CASSRFGTERTDTQYF TGCGCCAGCAGCCGTTTCGGGACAGAACGCACAGATACGCAGTATTTT
. TRBJ2-7 15 . TRBV5-6 CASSYRDSGLYEQYF TGTGCCAGCAGCTACCGGGACTCCGGTTTGTACGAGCAGTACTTC
. TRBJ1-2 15 . TRBV10-3 CAISASSAESFGYTF TGTGCCATCAGCGCTAGTTCGGCAGAATCCTTTGGCTACACCTTC
. TRBJ2-5 15 TRBD1 TRBV7-7 CASSRGQGRGETQYF TGTGCTAGCAGCCGCGGACAGGGACGTGGTGAGACCCAGTACTTC
. TRBJ1-1 13 . TRBV19 CASSIRSFPEAFF TGTGCCAGTAGTATTAGGAGCTTCCCAGAAGCTTTCTTT
. TRBJ2-3 13 . TRBV19 CASSRRNTDTQYF TGTGCCAGTAGTCGGCGGAACACAGATACGCAGTATTTT
. TRBJ1-2 13 . TRBV6-5 CASTRTEPYGYTF TGTGCCAGCACCAGGACAGAACCCTATGGCTACACCTTC
once TRBJ1-6 14 . TRBV4-3 CASSQVRAHSPLHF TGCGCCAGCAGCCAAGTTCGCGCCCATTCACCCCTCCACTTT
. TRBJ1-5 15 . TRBV6-5 CASSYSAGYNQPQHF TGTGCCAGCAGTTACTCGGCAGGTTATAATCAGCCCCAGCATTTT
. TRBJ2-7 15 . TRBV27 CASSLSGAASYEQYF TGTGCCAGCAGTTTATCAGGAGCGGCGAGCTACGAGCAGTACTTC
. TRBJ2-5 13 . TRBV3-1/TRBV3-2 CASSQVPQKTQYF TGTGCCAGCAGCCAAGTTCCCCAAAAGACCCAGTACTTC
. TRBJ1-4 14 . TRBV6-5 CASLRGVTNEKLFF TGTGCCAGCCTACGGGGGGTGACTAATGAAAAACTGTTTTTT
. TRBJ1-6 12 TRBD1 TRBV2 CASSPTGTPLHF TGTGCCAGCAGCCCGACAGGGACACCCCTCCACTTT
. TRBJ1-5 15 . TRBV27 CASSSGQGKGQPQHF TGTGCCAGCAGTTCAGGGCAGGGGAAGGGTCAGCCCCAGCATTTT
. TRBJ2-4 14 TRBD1 TRBV9 CASSVGTGTVIQYF TGTGCCAGCAGCGTTGGGACAGGGACGGTCATTCAGTACTTC
. TRBJ1-1 18 TRBD1 TRBV28 CASSSTGTGGRRDTEAFF TGTGCCAGCAGCTCTACCGGGACAGGGGGCCGACGGGACACTGAAGCTTTCTTT
once TRBJ1-4 16 TRBD1 TRBV4-1 CASSPYPQGTNEKLFF TGCGCCAGCAGCCCCTACCCACAGGGGACTAATGAAAAACTGTTTTTT